Listed here are 21 T cell receptor beta chains from one sample, sequenced in a study of regulatory T cells in long-lasting Graves disease. Arm-PCR of CDR3 regions and iRepertoire HTBI primers were the basis on which TCR beta libraries were built. TCRdb called the multiplex PCR reads again in MiXCR, with one record for every CDR3 protein. The sample lists 400,000 to 500,000 distinct CDR3 sequences, over 14% occurring once. Time point in this sample: newly diagnosed GD, antithyroid drugs for less than 3 months. The TCR library was made from RNA that had been extracted from PBMCs in TRIzol. Separately, the same data were catalogued under a study of T cells in Graves' hyperthyroidism and ophthalmopathy.

This sample comprised peripheral blood mononuclear cells (PBMCs), obtained at new diagnosis, from a patient treated with antithyroid drugs. The origin of the receptors is a woman aged 35 to 49 with Graves disease.

This clonotype was seen at least ten times. The CDR3 spells CASSIWGGVNTEAFF. The CDR3 bases are TGTGCCAGTAGTATCTGGGGGGGCGTGAACACTGAAGCTTTCTTT. The genes are TRBV19 and TRBJ1-1; possible D gene TRBD1, 6 bases. This CDR3 is 15 amino acids long. Per germline, CDR1 LNHDA and CDR2 SQIVND (reference sequence). The V gene lost 3 bases and the J gene lost 0 bases, with 11 bases spanning the gap.

The sample holds many counts of this clonotype. The J gene is TRBJ1-5, the V gene TRBV7-8, with 7 bases lining up with TRBD1. The CDR3 sequence is 15 residues long. CDR1 is SGHVS and CDR2 is FQNEAQ in the germline V gene. Trimming cost V 1 base and J 2 bases; bases outside gene matches: 2. The CDR3 DNA reads TGTGCCAGCAGCTTAGACAGGGGCGGCAATCAGCCCCAGCATTTT. Protein product: CASSLDRGGNQPQHF.

V usage is TRBV14 and J usage is TRBJ1-1; perhaps TRBD1 as D (5 bases). The CDR3 loop spans 12 amino acids. Germline V gene data show CDR1 as SGHDN and CDR2 as FVKESK. The V end lost 5 bases, the J end lost 11 bases, and 15 bases lay between the germline ends. The CDR3 loop reads CASSESGFDAFF. CDR3 bases: TGTGCCAGCAGCGAATCAGGGTTTGATGCTTTCTTT.

This clonotype was counted many times. The chain uses TRBV12-3 or TRBV12-4 and TRBJ1-1; possible D gene TRBD1, 5 bases. The V end was cut by 5 bases, the J end by 4 bases, with 14 bases between. This CDR3 has 14 amino acids. CDR3 loop: CASSGGGVVTEAFF. The CDR3 DNA reads TGTGCCAGCAGTGGGGGGGGGGTTGTCACTGAAGCTTTCTTT.

This clonotype was counted only a few times. The V call is TRBV20-1, the J call TRBJ1-2; D might be TRBD1 (6 bases). The length of the CDR3 is 15 residues. Germline loops: CDR1 DFQATT, CDR2 SNEGSKA (reference sequence). V was pared by 5 bases and J by 5 bases, with 21 bases between. The CDR3 coding sequence is TGCAGTGCTGGGGGCGGTGGGGCCGAAGGGTATGGCTACACCTTC. As protein: CSAGGGGAEGYGYTF.

In this sample, this clonotype turned up many times. The chain employs TRBV5-1 and TRBJ2-5; D is possibly TRBD1 (5 bases). This CDR3 region has 16 residues. CDR1 is SGHRS, CDR2 YFSETQ, per germline. V dropped 3 bases and J dropped 5 bases, with 20 bases sitting between them. The CDR3 spells CASSSLSGQGTETQYF. The CDR3 nucleotides read TGCGCCAGCAGCTCCCTAAGTGGGCAGGGTACGGAGACCCAGTACTTC.

The sample holds a few counts of this clonotype. One junction end does not reproduce the germline sequence, and a read error may be involved. The rearrangement uses TRBV15 and TRBJ2-7; TRBD1 matches at 8 bases. The germline V gene encodes CDR1 LNHNV and CDR2 YYDKDF (reference sequence). The CDR3 consists of 15 residues. The CDR3 DNA reads as TGTGCCACCAGCAGGTCCCAGGGGGCCCTATACGAGCAGTGCTTC. Residues: CATSRSQGALYEQCF.

The gene calls are TRBV29-1 and TRBJ2-5; 8 bases fit TRBD1. Germline CDR1 is SQVTM and CDR2 is ANQGSEA. The CDR3 is 12 residues long. Unmatched junction bases numbered 2, after V lost 4 bases and J lost 4 bases. This chain's CDR3 is CSVGQGRETQYF. In DNA, the CDR3 is TGCAGCGTTGGACAGGGGAGAGAGACCCAGTACTTC.

This clonotype was seen ten or more times. This chain links TRBV12-3 or TRBV12-4 with TRBJ2-3; a weak D match, TRBD1 (6 bases). Trimming removed 0 bases at V and 4 bases at J, with 14 bases between. The CDR3 runs to 16 residues. CDR3 nucleotide sequence: TGTGCCAGCAGTTTAGCGCACACAGGGAAAGCAGATACGCAGTATTTT. Translated: CASSLAHTGKADTQYF.

This clonotype showed up many times. The chain couples TRBV11-3 to TRBJ1-2; D may be TRBD1 (5 bases). The V gene lost 4 bases and the J gene lost 3 bases, with 6 bases spanning the gap. From germline, CDR1 is SGHNT and CDR2 YENEEA. The CDR3 length is 12 residues. The CDR3 spells CASSWGYYGYTF. In nucleotides, the CDR3 is TGTGCCAGCAGCTGGGGGTACTATGGCTACACCTTC.

This clonotype was found many times. The V call is TRBV27, the J call TRBJ2-5; 11 positions agree with TRBD1. This CDR3 spans 14 amino acids. CDR1 and CDR2 from the germline V gene are MNHEY and SMNVEV (reference sequence). The ends lost 4 bases at V and 5 bases at J; junction bases unmatched: 3. The DNA for the CDR3 is TGTGCCAGCAGTTGGACAGGGGGCAGGGAGACCCAGTACTTC. This gives the protein CASSWTGGRETQYF.

In the case of this clonotype: It may be a read error: a sequence one base away is much more abundant. The chain carries TRBV10-3 and TRBJ1-1; TRBD1 is a possible D gene (5 bases). Per the germline V gene, CDR1 is ENHRY and CDR2 is SYGVKD. CDR3 size: 15 residues. Here the CDR3 DNA reads TGTACCATCAGTGAGAATGCAGGGATGAACACTGAAGCTTTCTTT. This encodes CTISENAGMNTEAFF.

The chain uses TRBV5-1 and TRBJ2-2; 9 bases align to TRBD2. Unmatched junction bases numbered 4, after V lost 5 bases and J lost 2 bases. The CDR3 extends over 15 amino acids. CDR1 and CDR2 (germline): SGHRS, YFSETQ. CDR3 bases: TGCGCCAGCAGGAAGCTAGCGGGAAACACCGGGGAGCTGTTTTTT. This encodes CASRKLAGNTGELFF.

The rearrangement links TRBV2 to TRBJ1-6, with TRBD1 as a possible D gene (6 bases). Trimming removed 10 bases at V and 3 bases at J, with 13 bases between. Germline loops: CDR1 SNHLY, CDR2 FYNNEI. This CDR3 is built from 14 residues. The chain's CDR3 is CATLRGGYNSPLHF. The CDR3 DNA follows: TGTGCCACCCTGCGAGGGGGCTATAATTCACCCCTCCACTTT.

This clonotype has more than one count but fewer than ten. The chain couples TRBV3-1 to TRBJ2-5; D is unresolved. Trimming stripped 7 bases from V and 6 bases from J, with 12 bases between. CDR1 is LGHDT and CDR2 is YNNKEL in the germline V gene (reference sequence). The length of the CDR3 is 12 residues. The CDR3: CASMTPPKTQYF. The CDR3 coding sequence is TGTGCCAGCATGACACCGCCCAAGACCCAGTACTTC.

The rearrangement links TRBV13 to TRBJ2-1; the match to TRBD1 covers 7 bases. CDR3 length: 16 amino acids. Per the germline V gene, CDR1 is PRHDT and CDR2 is FYEKMQ (reference sequence). V was clipped by 5 bases and J by 4 bases; unmatched bases: 11. CDR3 DNA sequence: TGTGCCAGCAGCCAAGGTGGGGACAGATCTTACAATGAGCAGTTCTTC. Protein product: CASSQGGDRSYNEQFF.

This clonotype was found a few times. A clone one base away is much larger, so this may be a read error. The chain has TRBV18 and TRBJ2-1; D assignment may be TRBD1 or TRBD2 (5 bases each). Germline CDR1 KGHSH, CDR2 LQKENI. The CDR3 totals 14 residues. The CDR3 region has the DNA TGTGCCGGCTCGTCCGGGACGATTTACAATGAGCAGTTCTTC. The encoded protein is CAGSSGTIYNEQFF.

This chain joins TRBV4-1 and TRBJ2-7, with no clear D. Germline V lookup: CDR1 MGHRA, CDR2 YSYEKL. The V gene lost 1 base and the J gene lost 9 bases, with 13 bases spanning the gap. The CDR3 is 13 amino acids. The CDR3 nucleotides are TGCGCCAGCAGCCAAGTTACGGCAGCCTGGCAGTACTTC. It is translated as CASSQVTAAWQYF.

This clonotype was seen repeatedly, ten times or more. The chain employs TRBV12-5 and TRBJ1-1; no clear D gene. Germline V gene sequence: CDR1 LGHNT, CDR2 FRNRAP. Trimming removed 0 bases from V and 4 bases from J, with 3 bases in between. The CDR3 is made up of 12 amino acids. CDR3 nucleotide sequence: TGTGCTAGTGGTTTGGTCGGCACTGAAGCTTTCTTT. Amino acids: CASGLVGTEAFF.

This clonotype was recorded many times. The chain uses TRBV6-5 and TRBJ2-1, with D unclear. Germline V gene lookup returns CDR1 MNHEY and CDR2 SVGAGI. The CDR3 has 14 amino acids. Trimming took 4 bases from V and 8 from J, leaving 15 bases between them. CDR3 bases: TGTGCCAGCAGTTTTACAACCCAAAACCATGAGCAGTTCTTC. Encoded protein: CASSFTTQNHEQFF.

This clonotype was seen ten or more times. This chain uses TRBV5-1 with TRBJ2-3; TRBD2 agrees at 8 bases. With 7 bases clipped from V and 6 bases from J, the junction kept 19 bases outside the gene matches. This CDR3 contains 17 residues. Germline V gene lookup returns CDR1 SGHRS and CDR2 YFSETQ. The CDR3 nucleotides read TGCGCCAGCGGCCACCCAAAGGTAGCGGGATTCCAGGATACGCAGTATTTT. Amino acid sequence: CASGHPKVAGFQDTQYF.